This T cell receptor (beta chain) was identified during a study of fetal regulatory T cell absence and autoimmunity. The wider study: Exocrine pancreas autoimmunity occurred in IPEX patients lacking clinical diabetes.

TCRdb keeps only in-frame clones here, not all; method: immunoSEQ multiplex PCR. The table includes 95,000 to 100,000 clones, about three quarters detected once. This receptor was taken from a male donor with IPEX syndrome. Material: pancreas tissue.

The CDR3 nucleotides are TGTGCCAGCAGTTACTCCGACGGACACTATGGCTACACCTTC. Residues: CASSYSDGHYGYTF. The chain has TRBV6-5 and TRBJ1-2, with no clear D. Germline V CDR1 and CDR2: MNHEY, SVGAGI. This CDR3 contains 14 residues. V was pared by 0 bases and J by 3 bases, with 8 bases between.